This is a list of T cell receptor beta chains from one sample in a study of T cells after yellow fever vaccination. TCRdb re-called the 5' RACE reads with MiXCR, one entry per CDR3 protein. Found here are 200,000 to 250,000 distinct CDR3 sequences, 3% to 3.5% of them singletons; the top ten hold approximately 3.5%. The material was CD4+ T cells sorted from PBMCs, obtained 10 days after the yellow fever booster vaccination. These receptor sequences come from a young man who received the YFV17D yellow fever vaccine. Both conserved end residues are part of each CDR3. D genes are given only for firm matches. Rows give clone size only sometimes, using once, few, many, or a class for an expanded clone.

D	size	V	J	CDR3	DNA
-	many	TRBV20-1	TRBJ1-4	CSATLGAANEKLFF	TGCAGTGCTACCCTGGGGGCAGCTAATGAAAAACTGTTTTTT
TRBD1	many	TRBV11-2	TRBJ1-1	CASIGTANTEAFF	TGTGCCAGCATCGGGACAGCGAACACTGAAGCTTTCTTT
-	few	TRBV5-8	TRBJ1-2	CASSPGLLDYGYTF	TGTGCCAGCAGCCCGGGACTTTTGGACTATGGCTACACCTTC
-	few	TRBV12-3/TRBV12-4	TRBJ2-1	CASSALLYNEQFF	TGTGCCAGCAGCGCGTTATTGTACAATGAGCAGTTCTTC
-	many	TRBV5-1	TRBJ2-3	CASSLGVPTDTQYF	TGCGCCAGCAGCTTAGGAGTACCAACAGATACGCAGTATTTT
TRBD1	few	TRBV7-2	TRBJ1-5	CASSPTQGAVYQPQHF	TGTGCCAGCAGCCCAACACAGGGGGCGGTATATCAGCCCCAGCATTTT
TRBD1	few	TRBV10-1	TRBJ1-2	CASSPRQGDGYTF	TGCGCCAGCAGTCCCCGACAGGGCGATGGCTACACCTTC
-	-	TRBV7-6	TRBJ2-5	CASSLDLGHYAETQYF	TGTGCCAGCAGCTTAGATTTAGGCCACTACGCGGAGACCCAGTACTTC
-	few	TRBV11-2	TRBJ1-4	CASSSPSRNEKLFF	TGTGCCAGCAGCTCCCCGTCTAGAAATGAAAAACTGTTTTTT
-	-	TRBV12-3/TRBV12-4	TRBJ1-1	CASSLRGVGTEAFF	TGTGCCAGCAGTTTAAGGGGAGTGGGGACTGAAGCTTTCTTT
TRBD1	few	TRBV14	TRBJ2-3	CVNTQGQGLADTQYF	TGTGTCAATACCCAGGGACAGGGTCTGGCAGATACGCAGTATTTT
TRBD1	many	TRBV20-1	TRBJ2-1	CSARLPGQGNNEQFF	TGCAGTGCTAGACTCCCGGGACAGGGGAACAATGAGCAGTTCTTC
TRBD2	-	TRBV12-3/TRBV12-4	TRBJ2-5	CASRSTSGGSETQYF	TGTGCCAGCAGGTCTACTAGCGGGGGGTCAGAGACCCAGTACTTC
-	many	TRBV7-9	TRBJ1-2	CASSYTTGSDGYTF	TGTGCCAGCAGCTACACTACAGGGTCTGATGGCTACACCTTC
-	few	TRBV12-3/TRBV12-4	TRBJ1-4	CASSFGTGREKLFF	TGTGCCAGCAGTTTCGGGACGGGGAGGGAAAAACTGTTTTTT
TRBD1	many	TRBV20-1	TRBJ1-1	CSARPRQGTTEAFF	TGCAGTGCTAGACCCAGACAGGGGACCACTGAAGCTTTCTTT
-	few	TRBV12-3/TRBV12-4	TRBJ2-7	CASSFRRDRAYEQYF	TGTGCCAGCAGTTTCCGGAGAGACAGAGCCTACGAGCAGTACTTC
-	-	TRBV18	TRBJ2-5	CASSPAPQGQETQYF	TGTGCCAGCTCACCTGCGCCTCAGGGCCAAGAGACCCAGTACTTC
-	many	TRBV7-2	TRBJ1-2	CASSPPGPYGYTF	TGTGCCAGCAGCCCACCGGGTCCCTATGGCTACACCTTC
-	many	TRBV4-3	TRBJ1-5	CASIGWGASQPQHF	TGCGCCAGCATTGGTTGGGGGGCTAGTCAGCCCCAGCATTTT
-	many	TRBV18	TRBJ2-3	CASSRSRGQIGTDTQYF	TGTGCCAGCTCGCGCAGCAGGGGACAAATAGGCACAGATACGCAGTATTTT
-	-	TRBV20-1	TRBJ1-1	CRVQGLNTEAFF	TGCAGAGTTCAGGGCTTGAACACTGAAGCTTTCTTT
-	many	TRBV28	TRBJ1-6	CASSLIPPLSTGMGNSPLHF	TGTGCCAGCAGTTTAATTCCCCCCCTTAGCACGGGGATGGGGAATTCACCCCTCCACTTT
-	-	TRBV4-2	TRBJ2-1	CASSQGGLPGSYNEQFF	TGTGCCAGCAGCCAGGGGGGACTCCCGGGCTCCTACAATGAGCAGTTCTTC
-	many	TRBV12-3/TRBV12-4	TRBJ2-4	CASSVQGSENIQYF	TGTGCCAGCAGTGTACAAGGTAGTGAAAACATTCAGTACTTC
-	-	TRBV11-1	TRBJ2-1	CASSSAGLANEQFF	TGTGCCAGCAGCTCGGCGGGACTGGCCAATGAGCAGTTCTTC
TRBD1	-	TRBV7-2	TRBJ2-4	CASSSAYRGPKNIQYF	TGTGCCAGCAGCTCTGCCTACAGGGGGCCCAAAAACATTCAGTACTTC
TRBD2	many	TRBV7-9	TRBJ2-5	CASSSSGQETQYF	TGTGCCAGCAGCTCTAGCGGGCAAGAGACCCAGTACTTC
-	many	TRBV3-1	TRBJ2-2	CASRLTGGTEELFF	TGTGCCAGCAGGCTAACGGGGGGCACCGAGGAGCTGTTTTTT
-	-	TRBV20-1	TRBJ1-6	CSARVYGRGLGNSPLHF	TGCAGTGCTAGAGTGTACGGCCGGGGCCTGGGAAATTCACCCCTCCACTTT
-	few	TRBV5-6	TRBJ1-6	CASSLEGASPLHF	TGTGCCAGCAGCTTGGAAGGGGCTTCACCCCTCCACTTT
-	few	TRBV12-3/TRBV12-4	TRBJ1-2	CASSFGPERGYTF	TGTGCCAGCAGTTTCGGTCCAGAGAGGGGCTACACCTTC
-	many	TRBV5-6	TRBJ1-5	CASSLLQGGNQPQHF	TGTGCCAGCAGCTTACTACAGGGAGGCAATCAGCCCCAGCATTTT
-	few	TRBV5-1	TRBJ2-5	CASSQIPPGAASSETQYF	TGCGCCAGCAGCCAAATCCCCCCCGGGGCGGCTTCCTCGGAGACCCAGTACTTC
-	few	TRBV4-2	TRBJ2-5	CASSRGGGEETQYF	TGTGCCAGCAGCCGGGGGGGGGGCGAAGAGACCCAGTACTTC
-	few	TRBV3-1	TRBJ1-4	CASSLRQSPGKLFF	TGTGCCAGCAGCCTACGACAGTCTCCGGGGAAACTGTTTTTT
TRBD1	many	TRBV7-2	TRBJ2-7	CASRPGTGGYEQYF	TGTGCCAGCAGGCCCGGGACAGGAGGCTACGAGCAGTACTTC
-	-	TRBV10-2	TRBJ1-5	CASSESGREGQPQHF	TGCGCCAGCAGTGAGTCGGGAAGGGAGGGTCAGCCCCAGCATTTT
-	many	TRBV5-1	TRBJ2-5	CASRQEVPGGTQYF	TGCGCCAGCAGGCAGGAAGTACCCGGAGGGACCCAGTACTTC
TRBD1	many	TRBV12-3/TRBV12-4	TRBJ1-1	CASSWTGQNTEAFF	TGTGCCAGCAGTTGGACAGGGCAGAACACTGAAGCTTTCTTT
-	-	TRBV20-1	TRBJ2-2	CSARVSLTNTGELFF	TGCAGTGCTAGAGTCAGCCTGACTAACACCGGGGAGCTGTTTTTT
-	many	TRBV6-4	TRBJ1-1	CASSYDGNTEAFF	TGTGCCAGCAGTTACGACGGAAACACTGAAGCTTTCTTT
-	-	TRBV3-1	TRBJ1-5	CASSQGRFGNQPQHF	TGTGCCAGCAGCCAGGGCCGGTTCGGCAATCAGCCCCAGCATTTT
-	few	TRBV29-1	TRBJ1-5	CSVSGQENQPQHF	TGCAGCGTTTCCGGGCAGGAGAATCAGCCCCAGCATTTT
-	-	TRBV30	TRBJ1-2	CAWNGANYGYTF	TGTGCCTGGAACGGAGCTAACTATGGCTACACCTTC
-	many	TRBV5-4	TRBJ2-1	CASSPGENEQFF	TGTGCCAGCAGTCCTGGTGAGAATGAGCAGTTCTTC
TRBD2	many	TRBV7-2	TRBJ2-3	CASSPGSGGAAPDTQYF	TGTGCCAGCAGCCCCGGGAGCGGGGGGGCCGCTCCCGATACGCAGTATTTT
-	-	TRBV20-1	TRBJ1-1	CRPPTQRGTEAFF	TGCAGACCACCGACACAGAGGGGCACTGAAGCTTTCTTT
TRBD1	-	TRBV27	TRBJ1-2	CASRGQGRYYGYTF	TGTGCCAGCAGGGGACAGGGGCGCTACTATGGCTACACCTTC
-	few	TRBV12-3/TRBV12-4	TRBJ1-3	CANLLAGGNTIYF	TGTGCCAACCTTTTGGCGGGGGGAAACACCATATATTTT
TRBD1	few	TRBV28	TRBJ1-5	CASSPLPPGTGGNQPQHF	TGTGCCAGCAGCCCACTCCCTCCCGGGACAGGGGGTAATCAGCCCCAGCATTTT
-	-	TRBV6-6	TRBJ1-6	CASSRVNNSPLHF	TGTGCCAGCAGCAGGGTTAATAATTCACCCCTCCACTTT
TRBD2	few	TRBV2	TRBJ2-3	CASSERGYTQYF	TGTGCCAGCAGTGAGCGGGGGTATACGCAGTATTTT
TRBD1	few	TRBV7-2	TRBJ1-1	CASSGQDTEAFF	TGTGCCAGCAGCGGACAGGACACTGAAGCTTTCTTT
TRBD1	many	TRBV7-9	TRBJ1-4	CASSGGTGFNEKLFF	TGTGCCAGCAGCGGGGGGACAGGATTTAATGAAAAACTGTTTTTT
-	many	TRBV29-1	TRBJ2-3	CSVVPVTDTQYF	TGCAGCGTTGTTCCAGTGACAGATACGCAGTATTTT